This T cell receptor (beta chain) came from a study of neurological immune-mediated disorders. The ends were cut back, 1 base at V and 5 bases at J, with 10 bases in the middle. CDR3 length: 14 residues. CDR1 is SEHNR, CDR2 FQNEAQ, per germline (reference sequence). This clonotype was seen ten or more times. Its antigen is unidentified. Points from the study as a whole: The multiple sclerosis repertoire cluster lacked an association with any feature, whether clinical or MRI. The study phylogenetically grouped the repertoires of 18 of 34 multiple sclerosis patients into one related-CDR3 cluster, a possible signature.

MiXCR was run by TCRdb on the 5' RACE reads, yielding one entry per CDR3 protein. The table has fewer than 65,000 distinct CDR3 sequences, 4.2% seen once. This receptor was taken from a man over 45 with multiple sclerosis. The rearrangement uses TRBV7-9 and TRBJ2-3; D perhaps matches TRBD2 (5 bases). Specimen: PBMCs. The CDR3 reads CASSLDSGGDTQYF. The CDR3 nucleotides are TGTGCCAGCAGCTTAGACAGCGGAGGAGATACGCAGTATTTT.